These 23 T cell receptor beta chains originate from one sample sequenced in a study of long-term antiretroviral therapy in people with HIV. Survey-level resolution applied to immunoSEQ assay v3.0. Libraries were prepared by immunoSEQ multiplex PCR; TCRdb keeps only in-frame clonotypes and omits some of them. The table has 13,000 to 15,000 clones, 70% to 85% seen once. The source material was unsorted PBMCs, sampled 1.8 years before starting antiretroviral therapy. The source is a woman between 40 and 50 years old with HIV.

The chain carries TRBV5-1 and TRBJ2-2, with D unclear. V shed 0 bases and J shed 3 bases, with 9 bases lying between them. Germline assignment: CDR1 SGHRS and CDR2 YFSETQ. The CDR3 runs to 15 residues. CDR3 protein: CASSLAEWDTGELFF. CDR3 DNA sequence: TGCGCCAGCAGCTTGGCAGAGTGGGACACCGGGGAGCTGTTTTTT.

The CDR3 here is CASSQSLAGDYEQFF. The CDR3 bases are TGCGCCAGCAGCCAATCCCTAGCGGGAGATTACGAGCAGTTCTTC. The V gene is TRBV4-1, the J gene TRBJ2-1; 10 nucleotides agree with TRBD2. V lost 2 bases, J lost 10 bases, and 8 bases stayed unmatched. The CDR3 contains 15 residues. Germline V lookup: CDR1 MGHRA, CDR2 YSYEKL.

CDR3 in DNA: TGTGCCAGCAGTACCCCTCCGGGACGCGAGCAGTACTTC. This encodes CASSTPPGREQYF. The chain has TRBV6-6 and TRBJ2-7; D is tentatively TRBD1 or TRBD2 (5 bases each). CDR1 and CDR2 from the germline V gene are MNHNY and SVGAGI (reference sequence). CDR3 size: 13 residues. Trimming shortened V by 5 bases and J by 6 bases, and 14 bases separated the two germline ends.

The rearrangement uses TRBV19 and TRBJ1-1, with D unresolved. CDR1 LNHDA and CDR2 SQIVND come from the germline V gene (reference sequence). Trimming shortened V by 1 base and J by 7 bases, and 25 bases separated the two germline ends. The length of the CDR3 is 18 residues. The CDR3 spells CASSIVPLVASNRIEAFF. CDR3 coding DNA: TGTGCCAGTAGTATAGTCCCCCTGGTCGCTTCAAATCGAATTGAAGCTTTCTTT.

The genes are TRBV11-3 and TRBJ2-7; TRBD1 agrees at 9 bases. CDR1 and CDR2 (germline): SGHNT, YENEEA. The CDR3 is 14 residues long. V shed 4 bases and J 7 bases; nucleotides not matched to a gene: 8. The DNA of the CDR3 is TGTGCCAGCAGCTCAAACAGGGGGCGCCGGGAGCAGTACTTC. Translation: CASSSNRGRREQYF.

The chain couples TRBV9 to TRBJ2-7, with TRBD1 matching 7 bases. Unmatched junction bases numbered 10, after V lost 3 bases and J lost 10 bases. The CDR3 is made up of 13 amino acids. Germline V CDR1 and CDR2: SGDLS, YYNGEE. This chain's CDR3 is CASSAIDRALQYF. CDR3 nucleotides: TGTGCCAGCAGCGCGATAGACAGGGCCCTCCAGTACTTC. Filled out from reference TRBV9 and TRBJ2-7, the complete variable domain reads DSGVTQTPKHLITATGQRVTLRCSPRSGDLSVYWYQQSLDQGLQFLIQYYNGEERAKGNILERFSAQQFPDLHSELNLSSLELGDSALYFCASSAIDRALQYFGPGTRLTVT.

V and J are TRBV6-5 and TRBJ1-3, with D maybe TRBD1 (5 bases). This CDR3 spans 15 amino acids. Looked up from germline, CDR1 is MNHEY and CDR2 is SVGAGI. V was pared by 7 bases and J by 0 bases, with 13 bases between. The CDR3 here is CASKPGRFSGNTIYF. As DNA, the CDR3 is TGTGCCAGCAAACCGGGACGGTTCTCTGGAAACACCATATATTTT.

The rearrangement uses TRBV6-5 and TRBJ1-2; D is unclear. V was trimmed by 8 bases and J by 10 bases, leaving 11 bases between them. CDR1 and CDR2 from the germline V gene are MNHEY and SVGAGI. The CDR3 is 10 residues long. CDR3 amino acids: CASGSSPYTF. In nucleotides, the CDR3 is TGTGCCAGCGGATCATCCCCCTACACCTTC.

This sequence joins TRBV7-2 and TRBJ2-3; TRBD1 is a possible D gene (6 bases). The V and J ends lost 5 bases and 9 bases respectively, with 12 bases between them. The germline V gene encodes CDR1 SGHTA and CDR2 FQGNSA. The CDR3 is 12 residues long. The CDR3 bases are TGTGCCAGCAGCGGGACATTAAAAACGCAGTATTTT. It is translated as CASSGTLKTQYF.

The chain joins TRBV6-6 to TRBJ1-2, with D perhaps matching TRBD1 (6 bases). V was pared by 4 bases and J by 5 bases, with 11 bases between. Per germline, CDR1 MNHNY and CDR2 SVGAGI (reference sequence). This CDR3 region has 13 residues. CDR3: CASSSQDRYGYTF. In DNA form, the CDR3 reads TGTGCCAGCAGTTCACAGGACAGATATGGCTACACCTTC.

This chain connects TRBV7-2 to TRBJ2-7; possibly TRBD2 for D (6 bases). Germline loops: CDR1 SGHTA, CDR2 FQGNSA. V lost 1 base and J 6 bases, leaving 16 bases between the germline ends. This CDR3 spans 15 amino acids. Written as DNA, the CDR3 is TGTGCCAGCAGCTTAGACGGGGGAGTTCTAGCCGAGCAGTACTTC. It translates to CASSLDGGVLAEQYF.

This chain connects TRBV19 to TRBJ2-3, with 12 bases fitting TRBD2. This CDR3 has 15 residues. The trim removed 6 bases at V and 3 bases at J, leaving 4 bases unmatched. The germline V gene encodes CDR1 LNHDA and CDR2 SQIVND (reference sequence). DNA of the CDR3: TGTGCCAGTAGACTAGCGGGAGGTGGGACAGATACGCAGTATTTT. It specifies CASRLAGGGTDTQYF. Combining the CDR3 with reference TRBV19 and TRBJ2-3 gives the whole variable domain DGGITQSPKYLFRKEGQNVTLSCEQNLNHDAMYWYRQDPGQGLRLIYYSQIVNDFQKGDIAEGYSVSREKKESFPLTVTSAQKNPTAFYLCASRLAGGGTDTQYFGPGTRLTVL.

The chain is built from TRBV11-2 and TRBJ2-2; weak D call: TRBD2 (6 bases). The germline gives CDR1 SGHAT, CDR2 FQNNGV. The V end lost 0 bases, the J end lost 5 bases, and 16 bases lay between the germline ends. This CDR3 region has 17 residues. DNA of the CDR3: TGTGCCAGCAGCTTAGACCTGACAGCGGGCCGGACCGGGGAGCTGTTTTTT. This translates into CASSLDLTAGRTGELFF.

This sequence joins TRBV28 and TRBJ1-1; 7 bases fit TRBD1. Germline values: CDR1 MDHEN, CDR2 SYDVKM. J gave up 2 bases and V 6 bases, and 9 bases lay outside the gene matches. CDR3 length: 15 amino acids. The CDR3 coding sequence is TGTGCCAGCAGCCTCCCCCAGGGGGGCAACACTGAAGCTTTCTTT. Translating gives CASSLPQGGNTEAFF.

This clone was seen only once. The J gene is TRBJ1-1, the V gene TRBV27; D uncertain. The V gene lost 6 bases and the J gene lost 2 bases, with 13 bases spanning the gap. This CDR3 comprises 14 residues. Germline V gives CDR1 MNHEY, CDR2 SMNVEV (reference sequence). The CDR3 loop reads CASRPGRGNTEAFF. For the CDR3, the DNA is TGTGCCAGCAGGCCAGGACGGGGTAACACTGAAGCTTTCTTT.

This sequence joins TRBV7-6 and TRBJ2-7; D possibly corresponds to TRBD1 (5 bases). The CDR3 runs to 16 residues. Germline V CDR1 and CDR2: SGHVS, FNYEAQ. V lost 5 bases, J lost 7 bases, and 24 bases lay in between. As DNA, the CDR3 is TGTGCCAGCAGCGCGACCAGGGATATGCCTACGGGTGAGCAGTACTTC. It is translated as CASSATRDMPTGEQYF.

This clone showed up just once. The V gene is TRBV15, the J gene TRBJ1-3; the D gene is possibly TRBD1 (5 bases). V lost 2 bases, J lost 2 bases, and 13 bases lay in between. The length of the CDR3 is 16 residues. CDR1 is LNHNV and CDR2 is YYDKDF in the germline V gene (reference sequence). The CDR3 loop is CATSRTYAGTGNTIYF. The CDR3 DNA sequence: TGTGCCACCAGCAGAACATACGCAGGGACTGGAAACACCATATATTTT.

V is TRBV4-1 and J is TRBJ2-2; 8 nucleotides match TRBD2. With 2 bases clipped from V and 1 base from J, the junction kept 0 bases outside the gene matches. The CDR3 spans 15 residues. Germline V gene sequence: CDR1 MGHRA, CDR2 YSYEKL. CDR3 in DNA: TGCGCCAGCAGCCAACTAGCGGGGAACACCGGGGAGCTGTTTTTT. Translating it yields CASSQLAGNTGELFF.

This rearrangement joins TRBV5-1 to TRBJ2-7; TRBD1 agrees at 7 bases. This CDR3 comprises 15 residues. Germline assignment: CDR1 SGHRS and CDR2 YFSETQ. Trimming cost V 3 bases and J 0 bases; bases outside gene matches: 6. The CDR3 region is CASSSDRASSYEQYF. CDR3 sequence (DNA): TGCGCCAGCAGCTCCGACAGGGCCAGCTCCTACGAGCAGTACTTC.

The CDR3 nucleotides read TGTGCCAGCAGAAGAGGTTCAGGGCCTGGGCAGCCCCAGCATTTT. This translates into CASRRGSGPGQPQHF. The rearrangement uses TRBV28 and TRBJ1-5; D may be TRBD1 (5 bases). The ends were cut back, 6 bases at V and 7 bases at J, with 19 bases in the middle. Germline V gene data show CDR1 as MDHEN and CDR2 as SYDVKM. The CDR3 has 15 amino acids.

This clone was picked up a small number of times. Other nucleotide sequences in the sample specify the same CDR3. This rearrangement joins TRBV27 to TRBJ2-7, with no clear D. Germline values: CDR1 MNHEY, CDR2 SMNVEV (reference sequence). V lost 6 bases and J 5 bases, leaving 14 bases between the germline ends. The CDR3 contains 13 residues. CDR3 protein: CASRTGASNEQYF. CDR3 in DNA: TGTGCCAGCAGGACGGGCGCATCGAACGAGCAGTACTTC.

The J gene is TRBJ2-3, the V gene TRBV19; possible D gene TRBD2, 6 bases. Germline V gene lookup returns CDR1 LNHDA and CDR2 SQIVND (reference sequence). This CDR3 comprises 13 residues. V gave up 5 bases and J gave up 11 bases, with 17 bases separating them. In DNA form, the CDR3 reads TGTGCCAGTAGTGGGGACTTTCCCCTTAAGCAGTATTTT. It is translated as CASSGDFPLKQYF.

The J gene is TRBJ2-5, the V gene TRBV9; 12 nucleotides agree with TRBD1. The CDR3 length is 15 residues. Germline assignment: CDR1 SGDLS and CDR2 YYNGEE. J gave up 5 bases and V 0 bases, and 2 bases lay outside the gene matches. The CDR3 DNA follows: TGTGCCAGCAGCGTAGGGGACAGGGGGCCGGAGACCCAGTACTTC. Its protein product is CASSVGDRGPETQYF.